Below, 9 T cell receptor beta chains from the same sample are listed, as sequenced in a study of shared clonotypes between healthy human individuals. Assay: immunoSEQ multiplex PCR; the TCRdb copy retains only in-frame clones and omits some. The data hold fewer than 1.6 million clones, with around 98.5% observed a single time. The specimen sequenced was naive CD4+ T cells sorted from blood. The subset here: CD45RA+ positively selected. These receptors were obtained from a man aged 30-40 years in good health.

The rearrangement links TRBV9 to TRBJ2-5, with 12 nucleotides matching TRBD2. CDR1 SGDLS and CDR2 YYNGEE come from the germline V gene. V dropped 2 bases and J dropped 5; count of bases not matched to a gene: 4. This CDR3 is 15 amino acids long. CDR3 nucleotide sequence: TGTGCCAGCAGCGTCGGACTAGCGGGAAAGGAGACCCAGTACTTC. Its translation: CASSVGLAGKETQYF.

The chain has TRBV7-9 and TRBJ1-4; D might be TRBD1 (5 bases). Germline V lookup: CDR1 SEHNR, CDR2 FQNEAQ (reference sequence). Trimming took off 5 bases at V and 0 bases at J, with 13 bases between the two ends. CDR3 length: 16 residues. The CDR3 here is CASSRTLAATNEKLFF. CDR3 nucleotide sequence: TGTGCCAGCAGCCGGACACTGGCTGCAACTAATGAAAAACTGTTTTTT.

The CDR3 loop is CASSLGLYYEQYF. In nucleotides, the CDR3 is TGTGCCAGCAGCTTGGGACTTTACTACGAGCAGTACTTC. V is TRBV11-3 and J is TRBJ2-7, with a weak D call TRBD2 (6 bases). Trimming shortened V by 3 bases and J by 3 bases, and 9 bases separated the two germline ends. Germline CDR1 and CDR2: SGHNT and YENEEA. The length of the CDR3 is 13 residues. Full variable domain (missing parts from reference TRBV11-3 and TRBJ2-7): EAGVVQSPRYKIIEKKQPVAFWCNPISGHNTLYWYLQNLGQGPELLIRYENEEAVDDSQLPKDRFSAERLKGVDSTLKIQPAELGDSAVYLCASSLGLYYEQYFGPGTRLTVT.

V usage is TRBV5-1 and J usage is TRBJ2-3; the D is unclear. This CDR3 spans 13 amino acids. Trimming left V 1 base short and J 4 bases short, with 7 bases between. The V gene's germline CDR1 is SGHRS and CDR2 YFSETQ. CDR3 protein: CASSLMHADTQYF. DNA of the CDR3: TGCGCCAGCAGCTTGATGCACGCAGATACGCAGTATTTT. The full variable domain, its missing parts supplied by reference TRBV5-1 and TRBJ2-3, is KAGVTQTPRYLIKTRGQQVTLSCSPISGHRSVSWYQQTPGQGLQFLFEYFSETQRNKGNFPGRFSGRQFSNSRSEMNVSTLELGDSALYLCASSLMHADTQYFGPGTRLTVL.

The CDR3 is CASMDRGFDEKLFF. The CDR3 DNA reads as TGTGCCAGTATGGACAGGGGGTTCGATGAAAAACTGTTTTTT. The chain recombines TRBV19 with TRBJ1-4, with 10 bases lining up with TRBD1. Germline CDR1 and CDR2: LNHDA and SQIVND (reference sequence). The CDR3 totals 14 residues. V was pared by 7 bases and J by 6 bases, with 5 bases of the junction left unmatched.

As DNA, the CDR3 is TGTGCCAGCTCACCAACCCCGGGACGGCTGTACAATGAGCAGTTCTTC. Translated: CASSPTPGRLYNEQFF. The chain carries TRBV18 and TRBJ2-1; TRBD1 or TRBD2 may be the D gene (5 bases each). Germline V CDR1 and CDR2: KGHSH, LQKENI. The CDR3 loop spans 16 amino acids. V shed 2 bases and J shed 4 bases, with 15 bases lying between them.

The gene calls are TRBV29-1 and TRBJ2-7; 9 nucleotides agree with TRBD1. The ends lost 7 bases at V and 3 bases at J; junction bases unmatched: 7. Germline CDR1 reads SQVTM; CDR2 reads ANQGSEA. The CDR3 length is 13 residues. The CDR3 DNA sequence: TGCAGCGGTGGGACAGGGCAAAACTACGAGCAGTACTTC. Its translation is CSGGTGQNYEQYF.

V and J are TRBV5-1 and TRBJ2-1, with D perhaps matching TRBD2 (6 bases). The CDR3 consists of 17 residues. V was trimmed by 2 bases and J by 9 bases, leaving 24 bases between them. Germline CDR1 is SGHRS and CDR2 is YFSETQ. The CDR3 region is CASSLVFKTRLGGEQFF. The CDR3 DNA sequence: TGCGCCAGCAGCTTAGTCTTTAAGACTAGATTGGGCGGTGAGCAGTTCTTC.

This chain uses TRBV7-8 with TRBJ1-2, with 8 bases matching TRBD1. This CDR3 is built from 15 residues. The germline V gene encodes CDR1 SGHVS and CDR2 FQNEAQ. Trimming at V came to 6 bases and at J to 7 bases, leaving 13 bases not matched to a gene. CDR3 sequence reads: CASRPLDRVVGGYTF. The CDR3 coding sequence is TGTGCCAGCAGGCCACTGGACAGGGTCGTCGGTGGCTACACCTTC.